This T cell receptor beta chain emerged from a study of OX40 agonist ivuxolimab in advanced cancers. Study-level information: A mean age of about 59 years, range about 20 to 90, was recorded, and 82.7% were male.

Sequencing used immunoSEQ multiplex PCR; TCRdb keeps in-frame clones, though not all of them. The sample has about 51,000 clones, around 73% seen once. The V end was cut by 1 base, the J end by 8 bases, with 20 bases between. The V gene's germline CDR1 is SGHVS and CDR2 FQNEAQ. The CDR3 has 16 amino acids. This clone was counted between two and nine times. Material: CD4+ or CD8+ T cells sorted from blood, obtained in a trial of the OX40 agonist ivuxolimab. This clonotype originated in an adult with an advanced solid tumor such as melanoma, head and neck, liver or kidney cancer. The chain employs TRBV7-8 and TRBJ1-1; D may be TRBD1 (5 bases). The CDR3 DNA reads as TGTGCCAGCAGCTTAGGGGGGAACTTAGGATGGGCAGAAGCTTTCTTT. This gives the protein CASSLGGNLGWAEAFF.